The 15 T cell receptor beta chains below come from one sample, sequenced in a study of cytomegalovirus exposure and HLA in healthy donors. Clones were sequenced by immunoSEQ multiplex PCR, and TCRdb holds only the in-frame ones, with some missing. The repertoire has roughly 280,000 clones, around 86% of them found once; the top ten carry around 1%. Sequencing was performed on PBMCs. The receptors stem from a woman under 30 in good health and CMV-seronegative.

This clone was picked up many times. The CDR3: CASSDGTSGNEQFF. The CDR3 DNA reads as TGTGCCAGCAGTGACGGGACTAGCGGCAATGAGCAGTTCTTC. This sequence joins TRBV6-4 and TRBJ2-1; 11 positions match TRBD2. The V segment lost 2 bases and the J segment 6 bases; nucleotides outside the gene matches: 0. Germline V lookup: CDR1 MRHNA, CDR2 SNTAGT. The CDR3 is 14 residues long.

The chain combines TRBV7-6 with TRBJ2-7, with D perhaps TRBD2 (6 bases). The germline V gene encodes CDR1 SGHVS and CDR2 FNYEAQ. This CDR3 has 12 residues. V gave up 4 bases and J gave up 3 bases, with 7 bases separating them. The CDR3 sequence: CASSSGLYEQYF. The DNA of the CDR3 is TGTGCCAGCAGCTCGGGACTCTACGAGCAGTACTTC.

The chain has TRBV4-1 and TRBJ1-6; 7 positions agree with TRBD1. The junction had 15 bases not matched to a gene; V was cut back by 6 bases and J by 10 bases. CDR1 MGHRA and CDR2 YSYEKL come from the germline V gene. This CDR3 region has 16 residues. The CDR3 DNA sequence: TGCGCCAGCAGAATCTCAGGGGGAAGGGAAGGGTCACCCCTCCACTTT. It encodes CASRISGGREGSPLHF.

The rearrangement uses TRBV9 and TRBJ1-3; D not certain. Germline V gene data show CDR1 as SGDLS and CDR2 as YYNGEE. This CDR3 is 15 amino acids long. V dropped 0 bases and J dropped 3 bases, with 10 bases sitting between them. The CDR3 DNA reads as TGTGCCAGCAGCGTAGCACCGGGGTTTGGAAACACCATATATTTT. Translated, it gives CASSVAPGFGNTIYF.

The chain links TRBV19 to TRBJ1-3, with D possibly matching TRBD1 (5 bases). V gave up 3 bases and J gave up 2 bases, with 8 bases separating them. Germline CDR1 reads LNHDA; CDR2 reads SQIVND (reference sequence). This CDR3 is built from 14 residues. The CDR3: CASSMSGTGNTIYF. Here the CDR3 DNA reads TGTGCCAGTAGTATGTCAGGGACTGGAAACACCATATATTTT. Complete variable domain (other parts from reference TRBV19 and TRBJ1-3): DGGITQSPKYLFRKEGQNVTLSCEQNLNHDAMYWYRQDPGQGLRLIYYSQIVNDFQKGDIAEGYSVSREKKESFPLTVTSAQKNPTAFYLCASSMSGTGNTIYFGEGSWLTVV.

This clone was counted between two and nine times. This chain joins TRBV4-1 and TRBJ2-5; 7 bases are a match to TRBD1. The ends lost 4 bases at V and 4 bases at J; junction bases unmatched: 9. The length of the CDR3 is 15 residues. CDR1 is MGHRA, CDR2 YSYEKL, per germline. The CDR3 protein is CASSPYRQGTETQYF. In DNA, the CDR3 is TGCGCCAGCAGCCCTTATCGACAGGGTACAGAGACCCAGTACTTC.

In DNA, the CDR3 is TGTGCCAGCAGTTGGACAGCTAATTCACCCCTCCACTTT. It is translated as CASSWTANSPLHF. The V and J genes are TRBV6-5 and TRBJ1-6; a possible D gene is TRBD1 (6 bases). Germline-derived CDR1 and CDR2 are MNHEY and SVGAGI. Trimming cost V 4 bases and J 6 bases, with 7 bases left between them. This CDR3 spans 13 amino acids.

This chain joins TRBV7-9 and TRBJ2-7; 8 bases line up with TRBD2. J lost 0 bases, V lost 4 bases, and 11 bases had no gene match. This CDR3 region has 17 residues. Per the germline V gene, CDR1 is SEHNR and CDR2 is FQNEAQ (reference sequence). CDR3 sequence: CASSSWGVAGISYEQYF. In nucleotides, the CDR3 is TGTGCCAGCAGCTCATGGGGAGTAGCGGGGATCTCCTACGAGCAGTACTTC. The entire variable domain, with the rest obtained from reference TRBV7-9 and TRBJ2-7, is as follows: DTGVSQNPRHKITKRGQNVTFRCDPISEHNRLYWYRQTLGQGPEFLTYFQNEAQLEKSRLLSDRFSAERPKGSFSTLEIQRTEQGDSAMYLCASSSWGVAGISYEQYFGPGTRLTVT.

The V gene is TRBV7-6, the J gene TRBJ2-7, with 9 bases aligning to TRBD2. The germline V gene has CDR1 SGHVS and CDR2 FNYEAQ. Germline trimming cut 5 bases from V and 7 bases from J; bases unmatched to any gene: 15. This CDR3 is 16 amino acids long. CDR3 nucleotide sequence: TGTGCCAGCAGCGTTAGTAGCGGGGGAGGGTCCAGGGAGCAGTACTTC. Translation: CASSVSSGGGSREQYF.

The genes are TRBV18 and TRBJ2-5; TRBD2 matches 16 bases. Trimming cost V 6 bases and J 5 bases; bases outside gene matches: 12. Germline loops: CDR1 KGHSH, CDR2 LQKENI. The CDR3 loop spans 18 amino acids. CDR3 sequence: CASSPGLAGGPGMETQYF. CDR3 in DNA: TGTGCCAGCTCGCCGGGACTAGCGGGAGGGCCTGGGATGGAGACCCAGTACTTC.

In its sample, this clone was seen a few times. The J gene is TRBJ2-7, the V gene TRBV5-1; 8 bases are a match to TRBD2. The trim removed 2 bases at V and 6 bases at J, leaving 7 bases unmatched. Germline V gives CDR1 SGHRS, CDR2 YFSETQ. This CDR3 contains 14 residues. The CDR3 region is CASSLGTSYTEQYF. As DNA, the CDR3 is TGCGCCAGCAGCTTAGGGACTAGTTATACCGAGCAGTACTTC.

The chain joins TRBV5-1 to TRBJ2-1; no reliable D call. Germline assignment: CDR1 SGHRS and CDR2 YFSETQ. The CDR3 consists of 12 residues. Between the trimmed V and J ends, which lost 2 bases and 6 bases, there was a span of 6 bases. The CDR3, as DNA: TGCGCCAGCAGCTTTTTATTCAATGAGCAGTTCTTC. Translating it yields CASSFLFNEQFF.

The chain couples TRBV19 to TRBJ1-1, with D possibly matching TRBD1 (6 bases). The CDR3 covers 14 residues. Between the trimmed V and J ends, which lost 6 bases and 5 bases, there was a span of 16 bases. Germline CDR1 is LNHDA and CDR2 is SQIVND (reference sequence). Here the CDR3 DNA reads TGTGCCAGTAGCGGTCGTGGGGGCTGGACTGAAGCTTTCTTT. Amino acid sequence: CASSGRGGWTEAFF. Using reference TRBV19 and TRBJ1-1 for the parts outside the CDR3, the full variable domain is DGGITQSPKYLFRKEGQNVTLSCEQNLNHDAMYWYRQDPGQGLRLIYYSQIVNDFQKGDIAEGYSVSREKKESFPLTVTSAQKNPTAFYLCASSGRGGWTEAFFGQGTRLTVV.

This sequence joins TRBV18 and TRBJ2-1, with 13 bases lining up with TRBD2. The CDR3 is 15 amino acids. Germline trimming cut 1 base from V and 7 bases from J; bases unmatched to any gene: 1. Germline lookup yields CDR1 KGHSH and CDR2 LQKENI. The CDR3 sequence is CASSPQTSGGNEQFF. The CDR3 nucleotides are TGTGCCAGCTCACCACAGACTAGCGGGGGGAATGAGCAGTTCTTC.

The chain uses TRBV4-1 and TRBJ2-5; tentative D call: TRBD2 (6 bases). The CDR3 has 19 residues. CDR1 is MGHRA and CDR2 is YSYEKL in the germline V gene. With 0 bases removed from V and 0 bases from J, the gap between germline ends came to 20 bases. In nucleotides, the CDR3 is TGCGCCAGCAGCCAAGAAAGAAAATGGGGGGAGTCGTACCAAGAGACCCAGTACTTC. This translates into CASSQERKWGESYQETQYF.